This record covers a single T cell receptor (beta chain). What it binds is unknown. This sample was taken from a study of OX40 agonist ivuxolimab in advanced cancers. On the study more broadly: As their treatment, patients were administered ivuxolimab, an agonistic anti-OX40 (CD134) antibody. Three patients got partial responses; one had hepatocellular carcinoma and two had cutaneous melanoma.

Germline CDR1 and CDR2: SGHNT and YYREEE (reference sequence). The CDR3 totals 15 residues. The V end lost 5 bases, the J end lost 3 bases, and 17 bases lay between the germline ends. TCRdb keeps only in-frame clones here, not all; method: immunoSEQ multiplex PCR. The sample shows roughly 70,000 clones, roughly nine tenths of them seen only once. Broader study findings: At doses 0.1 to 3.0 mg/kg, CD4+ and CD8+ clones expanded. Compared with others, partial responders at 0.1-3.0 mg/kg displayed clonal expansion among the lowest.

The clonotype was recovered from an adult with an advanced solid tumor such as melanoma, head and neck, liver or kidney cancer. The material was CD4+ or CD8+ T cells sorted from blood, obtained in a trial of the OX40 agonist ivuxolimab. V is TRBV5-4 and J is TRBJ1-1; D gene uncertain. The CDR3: CASRPTAGRHTEAFF. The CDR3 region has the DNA TGTGCCAGCAGGCCCACCGCGGGGAGGCACACTGAAGCTTTCTTT.